The 10 T cell receptor beta chains given below trace back to one sample, sequenced in a study of CD8+ T cells in alopecia areata. The treatment denotes: oral pan-JAK inhibitor, 5-10 mg twice daily. Sequencing relied on a cDNA template that was reverse transcribed from extracted RNA. TCRdb keeps only in-frame clones here, not all; method: immunoSEQ multiplex PCR. The table has 120,000 or so clones, over 60% seen once. The source material was CD4+ T cells sorted from blood, sampled at week 4, from a patient treated with tofacitinib. These receptors all stem from a human donor with alopecia areata.

This clone was detected only once. The chain joins TRBV7-9 to TRBJ2-7, with D perhaps assigned TRBD1 or TRBD2 (5 bases each). Germline V gene data show CDR1 as SEHNR and CDR2 as FQNEAQ (reference sequence). The CDR3 sequence is 12 residues long. V lost 7 bases, J lost 3 bases, and 10 bases lay in between. In DNA, the CDR3 is TGTGCCAGCAATGGGGCGGGCTACGAGCAGTACTTC. This translates into CASNGAGYEQYF. Complete variable domain (other parts from reference TRBV7-9 and TRBJ2-7): DTGVSQNPRHKITKRGQNVTFRCDPISEHNRLYWYRQTLGQGPEFLTYFQNEAQLEKSRLLSDRFSAERPKGSFSTLEIQRTEQGDSAMYLCASNGAGYEQYFGPGTRLTVT.

The rearrangement links TRBV6-5 to TRBJ2-5, with D possibly matching TRBD1 (6 bases). Trimming removed 6 bases from V and 4 bases from J, with 18 bases in between. In germline, CDR1 is MNHEY, CDR2 SVGAGI. The CDR3 contains 15 residues. CDR3 sequence reads: CASSLEKQGRETQYF. CDR3 sequence (DNA): TGTGCCAGCAGCCTAGAAAAACAGGGCCGAGAGACCCAGTACTTC.

The J gene is TRBJ2-5, the V gene TRBV27; weak D call: TRBD1 (6 bases). Germline V gene data show CDR1 as MNHEY and CDR2 as SMNVEV (reference sequence). V dropped 4 bases and J dropped 2 bases, with 11 bases sitting between them. The CDR3 has 14 residues. CDR3 DNA sequence: TGTGCCAGCAGTTCCGGACAGCTGCAAGAGACCCAGTACTTC. Encoded protein: CASSSGQLQETQYF.

The chain recombines TRBV9 with TRBJ1-6, with 11 positions matching TRBD1. In germline, CDR1 is SGDLS, CDR2 YYNGEE. Trimming took 4 bases from V and 8 from J; bases not matched to a gene: 5. The CDR3 length is 15 residues. The CDR3 sequence: CASSTRDRGYSPLHF. CDR3 nucleotide sequence: TGTGCCAGCAGCACCCGGGACAGGGGGTATTCACCCCTCCACTTT.

This clone was seen a few times. Germline and junction disagree at one end, which may indicate a read error. The V call is TRBV6-1, the J call TRBJ2-1; 10 bases are a match to TRBD1. This CDR3 is 13 amino acids long. From germline, CDR1 is MNHNS and CDR2 SASEGT. CDR3 sequence (DNA): TGTGCCAGCAGGACAGGGGGCAGCGCGGGATATGTCTTC. Its protein is CASRTGGSAGYVF.

The chain links TRBV5-1 to TRBJ1-1, with D possibly matching TRBD1 (6 bases). The CDR3 contains 15 residues. Trimming removed 4 bases from V and 4 bases from J, with 17 bases in between. Germline assignment: CDR1 SGHRS and CDR2 YFSETQ. In DNA form, the CDR3 reads TGCGCCAGCAGCAGCCTACAGGGAAAAATCACTGAAGCTTTCTTT. Translating gives CASSSLQGKITEAFF.

In its sample, this clone was seen once. The chain couples TRBV19 to TRBJ1-1; D gene uncertain. The CDR3 sequence is 15 residues long. Germline CDR1 LNHDA, CDR2 SQIVND (reference sequence). Trimming stripped 3 bases from V and 3 bases from J, with 14 bases between. The CDR3 DNA reads as TGTGCCAGTAGTATTCATCAATCTAGGGACACTGAAGCTTTCTTT. As protein: CASSIHQSRDTEAFF.

This chain connects TRBV7-2 to TRBJ1-2, with TRBD1 matching 12 bases. The CDR3 loop spans 18 amino acids. Losses at the gene ends were 5 bases for V and 4 bases for J; bases not matched to a gene: 14. The V gene's germline CDR1 is SGHTA and CDR2 FQGNSA. This CDR3 is CASSQMSGTGGAVYGYTF. The CDR3 nucleotides are TGTGCCAGCAGCCAAATGTCCGGGACAGGGGGCGCGGTCTATGGCTACACCTTC.

The chain carries TRBV7-9 and TRBJ2-7; perhaps D is TRBD1 or TRBD2 (5 bases each). Germline V gene lookup returns CDR1 SEHNR and CDR2 FQNEAQ (reference sequence). The CDR3 contains 14 residues. Trimming shortened V by 3 bases and J by 1 base, and 10 bases separated the two germline ends. The CDR3 coding sequence is TGTGCCAGCAGCTTTGGGGGTTCATCCTACGAGCAGTACTTC. This encodes CASSFGGSSYEQYF. Filled out from reference TRBV7-9 and TRBJ2-7, the complete variable domain reads DTGVSQNPRHKITKRGQNVTFRCDPISEHNRLYWYRQTLGQGPEFLTYFQNEAQLEKSRLLSDRFSAERPKGSFSTLEIQRTEQGDSAMYLCASSFGGSSYEQYFGPGTRLTVT.

This clone was observed a handful of times. The chain has TRBV30 and TRBJ2-1; D unresolved. The V gene's germline CDR1 is GTSNPN and CDR2 SVGIG (reference sequence). The V end lost 3 bases, the J end lost 10 bases, and 10 bases lay between the germline ends. There are 11 residues in the CDR3. The CDR3 loop is CAWSSEREQFF. The CDR3 coding sequence is TGTGCCTGGAGCTCTGAACGGGAGCAGTTCTTC.